This passage covers 2 T cell receptor beta chains from one sample sequenced in a study of synovial regulatory T cells in juvenile arthritis (dated by TCRdb to the mid-2010s). General findings and caveats noted by the study authors: Compared with other blood Treg cells, blood iaTreg cells had lower TCR diversity, a finding consistent with antigen-driven expansion.

Libraries were constructed by the immunoSEQ multiplex PCR assay. Entries here come from immuneACCESS through TCRdb and include only in-frame sequences with V and J called. Some clones fail to appear in such tables; in the studies checked, an unresolved V gene covers under half of the shortfall, and the cause of the remainder is unknown. The table for this sample lists over 7,500 clones. The top ten clonotypes cover about 1.5% of the sample. These receptors' targets are unknown. Sequencing was carried out using Treg cells from blood. The sample's cell subset or site label is to be understood as: HLA-DR+ inflammation-associated blood Treg cells. Receptor source: a donor aged 2-35 years with juvenile idiopathic arthritis.

The J gene is TRBJ1-1, the V gene TRBV28; lacking DNA, the TRBD1 call made by TCRdb goes unchecked. Germline assignment: CDR1 MDHEN and CDR2 SYDVKM. This CDR3 is built from 12 residues. No DNA was logged. CDR3 in amino acids: CASSTGEFEAFF.

The genes are TRBV9 and TRBJ1-1; TCRdb outputs TRBD1, but without DNA this stays unchecked. The CDR3 spans 14 residues. The DNA is unrecorded. The germline CDR1 and CDR2 sequences are SGDLS and YYNGEE. The CDR3 here is CAGSVGAGNTEAFF.